Following are 2 T cell receptor beta chains from one sample sequenced in a study of Ad26.COV2.S vaccination and SARS-CoV-2 variants. As for treatment: about 20 received Ad26.COV2.S at low or high dose, single or two shots; 5 received placebo; per-sample allocation not given. Day 63 after the first vaccine or placebo injection was the time point for sampling. Using immunoSEQ multiplex PCR, the repertoire was profiled, and TCRdb retains in-frame clones only, with some absent. The sample records approximately 410,000 clones, more than 75% being singletons. The sequenced sample was peripheral blood, obtained in a trial of Ad26.COV2.S vaccine versus placebo. These receptors all come from a person between 18 and 59 years old who received the Ad26.COV2.S COVID-19 vaccine or a placebo.

This clone was detected only once. The V and J genes are TRBV7-9 and TRBJ1-1; D gene unclear. CDR3 size: 14 residues. The germline gives CDR1 SEHNR, CDR2 FQNEAQ (reference sequence). V dropped 2 bases and J dropped 1 base, with 8 bases sitting between them. The CDR3 here is CASSLWGANTEAFF. DNA for the CDR3: TGTGCCAGCAGCTTATGGGGTGCGAACACTGAAGCTTTCTTT.

A word on this clone: Because the CDR3's place on the DNA is in doubt, the DNA is left out and the CDR3 is given as listed by TCRdb. V and J are TRBV1 and TRBJ1-1; the DNA was not compared with TRBD1, the D call given in the table. TRBV1 corresponds to a pseudogene. The length of the CDR3 is 17 amino acids, counting both ends. The CDR3 sequence: CTSSPFGTGTLNTEAFF.